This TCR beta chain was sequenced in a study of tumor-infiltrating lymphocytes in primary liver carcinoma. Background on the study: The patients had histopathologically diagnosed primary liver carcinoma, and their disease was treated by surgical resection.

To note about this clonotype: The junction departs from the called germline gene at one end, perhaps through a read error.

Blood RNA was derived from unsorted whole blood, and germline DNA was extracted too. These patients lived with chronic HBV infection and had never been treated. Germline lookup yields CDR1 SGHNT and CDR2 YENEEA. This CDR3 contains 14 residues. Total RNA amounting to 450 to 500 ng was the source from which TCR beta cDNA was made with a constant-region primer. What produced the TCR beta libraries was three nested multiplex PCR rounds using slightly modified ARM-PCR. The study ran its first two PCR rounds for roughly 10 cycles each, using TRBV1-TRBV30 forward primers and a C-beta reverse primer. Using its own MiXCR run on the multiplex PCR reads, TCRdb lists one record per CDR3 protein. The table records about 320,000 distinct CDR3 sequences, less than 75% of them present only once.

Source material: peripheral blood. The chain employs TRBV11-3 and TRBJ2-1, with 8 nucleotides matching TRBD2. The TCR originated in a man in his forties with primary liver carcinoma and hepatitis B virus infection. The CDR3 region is CASSTAGADNEQLF. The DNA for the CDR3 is TGTGCCAGCAGCACAGCGGGAGCGGATAATGAGCAGCTCTTC.